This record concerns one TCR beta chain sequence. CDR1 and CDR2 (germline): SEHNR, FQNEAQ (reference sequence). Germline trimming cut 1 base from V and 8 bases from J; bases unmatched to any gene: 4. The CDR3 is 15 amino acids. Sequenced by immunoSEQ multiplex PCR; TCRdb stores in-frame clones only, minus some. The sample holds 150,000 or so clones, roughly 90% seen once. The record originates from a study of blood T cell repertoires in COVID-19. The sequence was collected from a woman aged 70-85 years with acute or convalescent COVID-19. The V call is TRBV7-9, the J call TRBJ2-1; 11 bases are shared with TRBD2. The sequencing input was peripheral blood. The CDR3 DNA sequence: TGTGCCAGCAGCTTAGGGCTAGCGGGAGGCGATGAGCAGTTCTTC. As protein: CASSLGLAGGDEQFF. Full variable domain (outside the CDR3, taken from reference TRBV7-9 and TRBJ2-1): DTGVSQNPRHKITKRGQNVTFRCDPISEHNRLYWYRQTLGQGPEFLTYFQNEAQLEKSRLLSDRFSAERPKGSFSTLEIQRTEQGDSAMYLCASSLGLAGGDEQFFGPGTRLTVL.